Included here is one T cell receptor (beta chain) sequence, with context. The sample is drawn from a study of blood T cell repertoires in COVID-19. The assay was immunoSEQ multiplex PCR, and TCRdb's table has in-frame clones only and misses some. Here the sample spans more than 350,000 clones, about 88% being singletons. With 7 bases removed from V and 4 bases from J, the gap between germline ends came to 8 bases. The CDR3 has 11 residues. CDR1 is MNHNY, CDR2 SVGAGI, per germline (reference sequence). This sequence originates from a woman between 18 and 29 years old who had been exposed to COVID-19. The sample taken for sequencing was PBMCs or T cells enriched from blood (not recorded which). The V call is TRBV6-6, the J call TRBJ2-7, with a tentative D call TRBD2 (5 bases). This chain's CDR3 is CASTRGYEQYF. CDR3 sequence (DNA): TGTGCCAGCACCCGGGGTTACGAGCAGTACTTC.